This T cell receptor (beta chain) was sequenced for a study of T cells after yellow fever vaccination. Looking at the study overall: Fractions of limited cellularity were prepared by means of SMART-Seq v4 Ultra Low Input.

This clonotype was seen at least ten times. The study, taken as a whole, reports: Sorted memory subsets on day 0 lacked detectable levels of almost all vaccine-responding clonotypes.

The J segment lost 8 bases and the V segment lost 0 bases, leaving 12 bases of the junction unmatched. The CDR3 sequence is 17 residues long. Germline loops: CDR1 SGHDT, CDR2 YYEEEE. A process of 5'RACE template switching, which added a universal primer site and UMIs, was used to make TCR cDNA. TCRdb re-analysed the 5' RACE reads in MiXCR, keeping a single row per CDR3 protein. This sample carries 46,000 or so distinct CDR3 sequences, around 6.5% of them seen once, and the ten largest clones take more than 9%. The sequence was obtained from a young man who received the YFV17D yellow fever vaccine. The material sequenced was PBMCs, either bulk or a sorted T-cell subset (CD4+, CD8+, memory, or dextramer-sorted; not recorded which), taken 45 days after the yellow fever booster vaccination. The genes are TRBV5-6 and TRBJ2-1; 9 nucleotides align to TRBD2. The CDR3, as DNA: TGTGCCAGCAGCTTGGGTGCGGGAGGGGCTGGGGGCTATGAGCAGTTCTTC. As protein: CASSLGAGGAGGYEQFF.